This T cell receptor beta chain was identified during a study of molecular identifiers for immune sequencing clone quantification. Each CDR3 protein is one row after TCRdb ran MiXCR on the PCR reads. The sample lists around 460,000 distinct CDR3 sequences; approximately 25% were seen once. J was trimmed by 2 bases and V by 8 bases; bases with no gene match: 5. The CDR3 sequence is 13 residues long. Germline V CDR1 and CDR2: MNHNS, SASEGT. Material for sequencing was naive CD8+ T cells from blood, with Jurkat cell RNA spiked in. The subset was: FACS-sorted CD8+CD4-CCR7+CD45RA+ naive T cells. The clonotype was recovered from a human donor in good health. Some libraries in this study had Jurkat cell RNA spiked in. The rearrangement uses TRBV6-1 and TRBJ2-7; 8 nucleotides line up with TRBD1. The CDR3 nucleotides read TGTGCCAGCGAGACAGGGGCCCCCTACGAGCAGTACTTC. Translated, it gives CASETGAPYEQYF.